This T cell receptor (beta chain) was documented in a study of human T cells and chemical hapten exposure. Turning to the study itself: Diphenylcyclopropenone was applied weekly to patients' scalps across the roughly 25-week study.

In this sample, this clonotype turned up many times. Unique molecular identifiers were affixed to discrete cDNA molecules within the library. A single record per CDR3 protein comes from TCRdb applying MiXCR to the RACE reads. The table records around 95,000 distinct CDR3 sequences, 10% to 12% of them present only once. Time point reported: pre-sensitization, week 0. The sample's treatment: therapeutic diphenylcyclopropenone sensitization with weekly scalp DPC. Germline V gene data show CDR1 as SGHAT and CDR2 as FQDESV (reference sequence). The length of the CDR3 is 13 residues. V lost 1 base, J lost 6 bases, and 9 bases lay in between.

The rearrangement uses TRBV11-1 and TRBJ1-1; the D is unclear. This receptor was identified in a woman in her fifties or sixties with alopecia areata. Some clones in this sample may be carry-over from other donors' samples. Sequences were derived from whole blood, sampled in connection with sensitization to the hapten diphenylcyclopropenone (DPC). The CDR3 is CASSLESGSEAFF. CDR3 coding DNA: TGTGCCAGCAGCTTAGAGTCTGGGTCTGAAGCTTTCTTT.